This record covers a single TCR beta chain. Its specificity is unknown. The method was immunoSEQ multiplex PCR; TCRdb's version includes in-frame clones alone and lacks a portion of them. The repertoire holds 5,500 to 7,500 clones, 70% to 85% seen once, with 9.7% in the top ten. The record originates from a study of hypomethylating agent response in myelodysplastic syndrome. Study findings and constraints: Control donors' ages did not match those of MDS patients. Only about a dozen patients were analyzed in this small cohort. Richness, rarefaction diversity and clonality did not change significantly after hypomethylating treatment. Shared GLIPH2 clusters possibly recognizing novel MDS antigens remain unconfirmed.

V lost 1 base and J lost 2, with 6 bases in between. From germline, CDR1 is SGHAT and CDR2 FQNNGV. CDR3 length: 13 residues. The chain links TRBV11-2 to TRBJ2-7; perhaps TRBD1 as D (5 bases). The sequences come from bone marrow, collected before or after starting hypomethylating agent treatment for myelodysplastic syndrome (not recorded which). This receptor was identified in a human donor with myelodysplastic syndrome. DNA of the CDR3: TGTGCCAGCAGCTTAGCAGGGACCTACGAGCAGTACTTC. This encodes CASSLAGTYEQYF.